The 13 T cell receptor beta chains given below trace back to one sample, sequenced in a study of cytomegalovirus exposure and HLA in healthy donors (dated by TCRdb to 2017 to 2019). Libraries were built with the immunoSEQ multiplex PCR assay. A mixture of 60 forward primers for TCR Vbeta segments and 13 reverse primers for TCR Jbeta segments was used in the multiplex PCR. The source is immuneACCESS, and TCRdb retained only in-frame sequences with V and J called. Part of the clones is not carried over; for the studies checked, unresolved V genes explain less than half of this, and the remainder is unexplained. The sample's records list about 34,000 clones. 1.5% to 2% of the sample rests with the top ten. Source material: PBMCs. All receptors come from a middle-aged woman in good health and CMV-seropositive.

The V call is TRBV2, the J call TRBJ2-3; TRBD2 aligns across 8 bases. CDR3 length equals 15 residues. Germline assignment: CDR1 SNHLY and CDR2 FYNNEI. V was pared by 5 bases and J by 3 bases, with 7 bases of the junction left unmatched. The CDR3 bases are TGTGCCAGCAGTTTACTAGTAGCGGGGACAGATACGCAGTATTTT. Protein product: CASSLLVAGTDTQYF.

This chain joins TRBV11-2 and TRBJ1-2, with TRBD1 identical over 8 bases. The CDR3 is 12 amino acids. V gave up 2 bases and J gave up 14 bases; unmatched junction bases: 7. Germline assignment: CDR1 SGHAT and CDR2 FQNNGV. CDR3 sequence reads: CASSLTRTGRTF. In nucleotides, the CDR3 is TGTGCCAGCAGCTTAACCCGGACAGGGAGGACCTTC.

This clone is deemed medium-sized by its frequency. The V and J genes are TRBV6-4 and TRBJ2-3; no clear D. The V end was cut by 0 bases, the J end by 2 bases, with 6 bases between. Looked up from germline, CDR1 is MRHNA and CDR2 is SNTAGT. The CDR3 consists of 14 residues. The CDR3 loop reads CASSDSGNTDTQYF. The CDR3 nucleotides read TGTGCCAGCAGTGACTCGGGCAACACAGATACGCAGTATTTT.

V usage is TRBV15 and J usage is TRBJ2-5, with no clear D. The CDR3 spans 15 residues. Deletions cut 1 base from V and 1 base from J, with 10 bases between. From germline, CDR1 is LNHNV and CDR2 YYDKDF (reference sequence). CDR3 bases: TGTGCCACCAGCAGAGGTCCTCAGTCCCAAGAGACCCAGTACTTC. It is translated as CATSRGPQSQETQYF.

The chain combines TRBV2 with TRBJ1-5, with D unresolved. V was cut by 4 bases and J by 14 bases, with 21 bases left in between. The CDR3 loop spans 14 amino acids. In germline, CDR1 is SNHLY, CDR2 FYNNEI. The CDR3 protein is CASSVAVEGANKHF. DNA of the CDR3: TGTGCCAGCAGTGTGGCGGTAGAGGGAGCGAATAAGCATTTT.

The chain carries TRBV4-2 and TRBJ2-7, with 8 bases matching TRBD1. CDR3 length: 15 residues. Trimming took 0 bases from V and 7 from J; bases not matched to a gene: 8. Germline CDR1 and CDR2: LGHNA and YNFKEQ. The CDR3: CASSQDKTRGHEQYF. The CDR3 coding sequence is TGTGCCAGCAGCCAAGATAAAACCAGGGGGCATGAGCAGTACTTC.

The V call is TRBV6-1, the J call TRBJ2-2; 7 bases agree with TRBD1. CDR1 MNHNS and CDR2 SASEGT come from the germline V gene. V was clipped by 6 bases and J by 6 bases; unmatched bases: 10. The CDR3 is 15 amino acids. Here the CDR3 DNA reads TGTGCCAGCAGGGACACAGGGGTTGGAGCCGGGGAGCTGTTTTTT. Protein sequence: CASRDTGVGAGELFF.

This CDR3 is CASSSTGVTGELFF. CDR3 DNA: TGTGCCAGCAGCTCGACAGGGGTCACCGGGGAGCTGTTTTTT. The rearrangement uses TRBV11-2 and TRBJ2-2, with TRBD1 matching over 8 bases. V dropped 4 bases and J dropped 4; count of bases not matched to a gene: 2. Germline CDR1 is SGHAT and CDR2 is FQNNGV. The CDR3 length is 14 residues.

The chain couples TRBV7-2 to TRBJ2-1; TRBD2 matches 10 bases. This CDR3 spans 16 amino acids. V was pared by 1 base and J by 6 bases, with 6 bases of the junction left unmatched. Per the germline V gene, CDR1 is SGHTA and CDR2 is FQGNSA. DNA for the CDR3: TGTGCCAGCAGCTTAGAAGTACTAGCGGGGTCCAATGAGCAGTTCTTC. Protein sequence: CASSLEVLAGSNEQFF.

The V and J genes are TRBV19 and TRBJ2-7; 7 bases are shared with TRBD2. V lost 5 bases, J lost 4 bases, and 5 bases stayed unmatched. CDR1 and CDR2 (germline): LNHDA, SQIVND (reference sequence). CDR3 size: 13 residues. The CDR3 bases are TGTGCCAGTAGTCTTTCGGGGGGTTACGAGCAGTACTTC. It encodes CASSLSGGYEQYF.

V gene TRBV30 combines with J gene TRBJ1-2, with D perhaps matching TRBD1 (5 bases). Per germline, CDR1 GTSNPN and CDR2 SVGIG (reference sequence). CDR3 length equals 13 residues. V was clipped by 3 bases and J by 3 bases, with 11 bases between them. In DNA, the CDR3 is TGTGCCTGGAGCCCAGGGCAACACTATGGCTACACCTTC. Its protein product is CAWSPGQHYGYTF. Based on the CDR3 plus reference TRBV30 and TRBJ1-2, the full variable domain is SQTIHQWPATLVQPVGSPLSLECTVEGTSNPNLYWYRQAAGRGLQLLFYSVGIGQISSEVPQNLSASRPQDRQFILSSKKLLLSDSGFYLCAWSPGQHYGYTFGSGTRLTVV.

The chain links TRBV10-1 to TRBJ2-7; possibly TRBD2 for D (5 bases). V shed 0 bases and J shed 5 bases, with 11 bases lying between them. The CDR3 loop spans 14 amino acids. Germline assignment: CDR1 WNHNN and CDR2 SYGVQD (reference sequence). For the CDR3, the DNA is TGCGCCAGCAGTGAGTCGTTCGGGGTCGACGAGCAGTACTTC. Translated, it gives CASSESFGVDEQYF.

V gene TRBV4-2 combines with J gene TRBJ1-1; D is possibly TRBD1 (5 bases). This CDR3 region has 13 residues. The V gene's germline CDR1 is LGHNA and CDR2 YNFKEQ. V was cut by 1 base and J by 7 bases, with 10 bases left in between. Here the CDR3 reads CASSQAQDREAFF. For the CDR3, the DNA is TGTGCCAGCAGCCAAGCACAGGACCGTGAAGCTTTCTTT.